One and the same sample provided the 15 T cell receptor beta chains below, sequenced in a study of T cells after posttransplantation cyclophosphamide. Cyclophosphamide on days +3 and +4 followed busulfan-fludarabine conditioning and a marrow graft. Only in-frame clones appear in the TCRdb table, and some are missing; sequencing was by immunoSEQ multiplex PCR. This sample includes 15,000 or so clones with no singletons; its ten biggest clones take up 25% to 30%. The sequencing here drew on PBMCs, taken after allogeneic stem cell transplant with posttransplant cyclophosphamide. The origin of the receptors is a female patient aged 40-50 years who received an allogeneic stem cell transplant from an unrelated donor, was CMV-positive, and had acute GVHD only. Some T cells may have come from the graft donor.

This clone showed up many times. The chain employs TRBV27 and TRBJ2-3; 7 positions match TRBD2. CDR1 MNHEY and CDR2 SMNVEV come from the germline V gene (reference sequence). The ends lost 2 bases at V and 2 bases at J; junction bases unmatched: 7. The CDR3 has 16 amino acids. CDR3 sequence (DNA): TGTGCCAGCAGTTTACGGGGGAGGGCCATCACAGATACGCAGTATTTT. Encoded protein: CASSLRGRAITDTQYF.

This clone was seen ten or more times. The chain combines TRBV5-6 with TRBJ1-4; TRBD1 might be the D (6 bases). This CDR3 is 14 amino acids long. CDR1 and CDR2 (germline): SGHDT, YYEEEE. Trimming stripped 1 base from V and 8 bases from J, with 12 bases between. The CDR3 DNA reads TGTGCCAGCAGCTTGCAGGGGCGGCGGGAAAAACTGTTTTTT. Translating it yields CASSLQGRREKLFF. Using reference TRBV5-6 and TRBJ1-4 for the parts outside the CDR3, the full variable domain is DAGVTQSPTHLIKTRGQQVTLRCSPKSGHDTVSWYQQALGQGPQFIFQYYEEEERQRGNFPDRFSGHQFPNYSSELNVNALLLGDSALYLCASSLQGRREKLFFGSGTQLSVL.

This chain links TRBV4-2 with TRBJ2-2; 8 positions agree with TRBD2. The CDR3 consists of 16 residues. V lost 3 bases, J lost 5 bases, and 8 bases stayed unmatched. Per germline, CDR1 LGHNA and CDR2 YNFKEQ. The CDR3: CASSQVSGGRTGELFF. The CDR3 coding sequence is TGTGCCAGCAGCCAGGTTTCGGGAGGGCGTACCGGGGAGCTGTTTTTT.

In this sample, this clone turned up many times. The rearrangement uses TRBV29-1 and TRBJ2-7; TRBD1 matches at 8 bases. The length of the CDR3 is 14 residues. Germline lookup yields CDR1 SQVTM and CDR2 ANQGSEA. Trimming took 4 bases from V and 2 from J; bases not matched to a gene: 7. CDR3 in amino acids: CSVAPLTGAYEQYF. The CDR3 DNA follows: TGCAGCGTTGCCCCTTTGACAGGGGCCTACGAGCAGTACTTC.

This clone was counted many times. The rearrangement joins TRBV5-1 to TRBJ1-1; TRBD1 agrees at 8 bases. V gave up 4 bases and J gave up 4 bases; unmatched junction bases: 3. CDR3 size: 13 residues. CDR1 SGHRS and CDR2 YFSETQ come from the germline V gene. The CDR3 nucleotides read TGCGCCAGCAGCGGACAGGGCGTCACTGAAGCTTTCTTT. The encoded protein is CASSGQGVTEAFF.

Many counts were recorded for this clone. V usage is TRBV20-1 and J usage is TRBJ1-2, with D unresolved. V lost 4 bases, J lost 7 bases, and 10 bases lay in between. The CDR3 length is 11 residues. The germline V gene encodes CDR1 DFQATT and CDR2 SNEGSKA (reference sequence). The CDR3 nucleotides are TGCAGTGCTAATCTTGGCCGTGGCTACACCTTC. Amino acid sequence: CSANLGRGYTF.

This clone occurred a few times. The chain is built from TRBV27 and TRBJ2-5; no firm D call. The CDR3 sequence is 14 residues long. Germline CDR1 and CDR2: MNHEY and SMNVEV (reference sequence). V dropped 5 bases and J dropped 4 bases, with 14 bases sitting between them. CDR3 sequence (DNA): TGTGCCAGCAGTCCCACGGGTTGGAGAGAGACCCAGTACTTC. This translates into CASSPTGWRETQYF.

This clone was seen a few times. J is TRBJ2-1 and V is TRBV19; TRBD2 might be the D (6 bases). The CDR3 runs to 16 residues. CDR1 is LNHDA and CDR2 is SQIVND in the germline V gene (reference sequence). Trimming took off 7 bases at V and 0 bases at J, with 16 bases between the two ends. The CDR3 is CASNPKRGGSYNEQFF. As DNA, the CDR3 is TGTGCCAGTAACCCTAAGAGGGGAGGCTCCTACAATGAGCAGTTCTTC.

This clone came up many times. This rearrangement joins TRBV5-3 to TRBJ2-2; the match to TRBD1 covers 8 bases. TRBV5-3 is flagged as an ORF with uncertain function. The CDR3 is 16 amino acids. The J segment lost 4 bases and the V segment lost 10 bases, leaving 15 bases of the junction unmatched. CDR3 protein: CARLQGQGAGTGELFF. The DNA of the CDR3 is TGTGCCCGACTTCAGGGGCAGGGGGCGGGCACCGGGGAGCTGTTTTTT.

This clone was detected ten times or more. A read error may account for a junction end that differs from germline. V and J are TRBV5-4 and TRBJ2-7, with D maybe TRBD1 (5 bases). Germline V gene lookup returns CDR1 SGHNT and CDR2 YYREEE (reference sequence). This CDR3 contains 14 residues. The CDR3 loop reads CASSLFKGTGEEYF. CDR3 DNA: TGTGCCAGCAGCTTGTTTAAGGGAACAGGCGAGGAGTACTTC.

In this sample, this clone turned up many times. The chain carries TRBV29-1 and TRBJ2-7; D is possibly TRBD1 (5 bases). This CDR3 has 14 amino acids. Trimming pared 1 base from V and 2 bases from J, leaving 12 bases between. Looked up from germline, CDR1 is SQVTM and CDR2 is ANQGSEA. Here the CDR3 DNA reads TGCAGCGTTGAAGGGGGCCGGAAACCCTACGAGCAGTACTTC. This translates into CSVEGGRKPYEQYF.

As for this clone: A far more abundant clone sits one base away, making this likely a read error. The rearrangement uses TRBV29-1 and TRBJ2-3, with 11 bases fitting TRBD2. J lost 8 bases, V lost 5 bases, and 9 bases had no gene match. The CDR3 consists of 14 residues. CDR1 and CDR2 from the germline V gene are SQVTM and ANQGSEA. CDR3 in DNA: TGCAGCGTTAAGACTAGCGGGGTTCAGGGTACGCAGTATTTT. Protein sequence: CSVKTSGVQGTQYF.

This clone was seen at least ten times. The CDR3 reads CASRGHINQPQHF. DNA of the CDR3: TGTGCCAGCAGGGGACACATCAATCAGCCCCAGCATTTT. The gene calls are TRBV7-9 and TRBJ1-5; D is perhaps TRBD1 (6 bases). Germline CDR1 SEHNR, CDR2 FQNEAQ (reference sequence). Trimming left V 6 bases short and J 3 bases short, with 9 bases between. The CDR3 is 13 amino acids.

The table lists this clone with many counts. V usage is TRBV4-1 and J usage is TRBJ2-7, with TRBD2 identical over 12 bases. CDR1 and CDR2 from the germline V gene are MGHRA and YSYEKL. The CDR3 is 16 amino acids. V was clipped by 5 bases and J by 6 bases; unmatched bases: 11. The CDR3 sequence is CASSLTSGRGWGEQYF. The CDR3, as DNA: TGCGCCAGCAGCTTGACTAGCGGGAGAGGGTGGGGCGAGCAGTACTTC.

In this sample, this clone turned up many times. The rearrangement links TRBV5-1 to TRBJ2-5; D perhaps matches TRBD2 (5 bases). V was pared by 0 bases and J by 5 bases, with 14 bases between. The CDR3 is made up of 15 amino acids. The germline V gene has CDR1 SGHRS and CDR2 YFSETQ. CDR3 coding DNA: TGCGCCAGCAGCTTGGATTCGGGGTCCGGGGAGACCCAGTACTTC. Protein sequence: CASSLDSGSGETQYF.